A selection of T cell receptor beta chains follows, all from one sample in a study of blood T cell repertoires in COVID-19. The repertoire was sequenced with immunoSEQ multiplex PCR; TCRdb's copy has only in-frame clones and lacks some. The data contain some 210,000 clones, approximately 75% of them singletons. Sequencing was done on a sample of PBMCs or T cells enriched from blood (not recorded which). The receptors were gathered from a man aged 35 to 55 who had recovered from COVID-19. Each CDR3 is given with its conserved first and last residue. Fields, in order: V gene, clone size, J gene, D gene, CDR3 protein, CDR3 DNA. A D gene is named only where the DNA matches it firmly. Part of the rows lack a size; the others show once, few, many or a class for expanded clones.

TRBV7-9	-	TRBJ2-4	-	CASSPRVLAKNIQYF	TGTGCCAGCAGCCCCCGTGTTCTAGCCAAAAACATTCAGTACTTC
TRBV15	once	TRBJ1-4	TRBD1	CATASPPQGWAQGDEKLFF	TGTGCCACCGCATCCCCTCCACAGGGGTGGGCGCAGGGCGATGAAAAACTGTTTTTT
TRBV11-2	once	TRBJ2-3	-	CASSLEPPTGATTDTQYF	TGTGCCAGCAGCTTAGAACCTCCGACAGGAGCTACCACAGATACGCAGTATTTT
TRBV20-1	once	TRBJ1-2	TRBD1	CSASDRVSNYGYTF	TGCAGTGCTAGTGACAGGGTTTCTAACTATGGCTACACCTTC
TRBV19	-	TRBJ1-2	-	CASSIGGYKGYTF	TGTGCCAGTAGTATAGGGGGCTATAAGGGCTACACCTTC
TRBV5-1	-	TRBJ2-1	TRBD2	CASSARTSGGAAYNEQFF	TGCGCCAGCAGCGCAAGGACTAGCGGGGGGGCCGCCTACAATGAGCAGTTCTTC
TRBV12-3/TRBV12-4	-	TRBJ2-2	-	CASSQGSGELFF	TGTGCCAGCAGCCAGGGTTCCGGGGAGCTGTTTTTT
TRBV19	-	TRBJ2-1	TRBD2	CASTQGGEQFF	TGTGCCAGTACGCAGGGAGGGGAGCAGTTCTTC
TRBV4-1	-	TRBJ2-6	-	CASSQPRGLFGANVLTF	TGCGCCAGCAGCCAACCTCGGGGTCTCTTTGGGGCCAACGTCCTGACTTTC
TRBV2	-	TRBJ2-7	TRBD2	CASRSGRGGVEQYF	TGTGCCAGCCGTAGCGGGAGGGGCGGGGTCGAGCAGTACTTC
TRBV12-3/TRBV12-4	-	TRBJ1-6	TRBD1	CASSGQGISPLHF	TGTGCCAGCAGCGGACAGGGTATCTCACCCCTCCACTTT
TRBV5-1	once	TRBJ2-3	TRBD2	CASSLEGGRTDTQYF	TGCGCCAGCAGCCTGGAGGGAGGGAGAACAGATACGCAGTATTTT
TRBV7-9	-	TRBJ2-5	-	CASSLAGLTQETQYF	TGTGCCAGCAGCTTGGCGGGCCTAACCCAAGAGACCCAGTACTTC
TRBV4-1	once	TRBJ1-5	-	CASSQDRYGTSNQPQHF	TGCGCCAGCAGCCAAGATCGCTACGGTACTAGCAATCAGCCCCAGCATTTT
TRBV29-1	-	TRBJ2-1	-	CSVDRGSGSYNEQFF	TGCAGCGTTGATCGTGGGTCGGGGTCCTACAATGAGCAGTTCTTC
TRBV19	-	TRBJ1-2	TRBD1	CASSMGQGTGYTF	TGTGCCAGTAGTATGGGACAGGGGACCGGCTACACCTTC
TRBV9	-	TRBJ2-1	TRBD2	CASSERGGVYNEQFF	TGTGCCAGCAGCGAGCGGGGGGGCGTCTACAATGAGCAGTTCTTC
TRBV6-2/TRBV6-3	few	TRBJ1-2	-	CASSYSGVNYGYTF	TGTGCCAGCAGTTATTCCGGGGTAAACTATGGCTACACCTTC
TRBV5-1	-	TRBJ2-3	-	CASSYFSRLSTDTQYF	TGCGCCAGCAGCTACTTCTCCAGGTTAAGCACAGATACGCAGTATTTT
TRBV19	few	TRBJ2-3	TRBD1	CASSPQDRGSTDTQYF	TGTGCCAGTAGTCCCCAGGACAGGGGCAGCACAGATACGCAGTATTTT
TRBV6-5	-	TRBJ1-6	TRBD1	CASSWDRSHNSPLHF	TGTGCCAGCAGTTGGGACAGGTCCCATAATTCACCCCTCCACTTT
TRBV30	-	TRBJ2-2	-	CAWRATGKGRAGELFF	TGTGCCTGGAGGGCAACGGGGAAGGGTAGAGCCGGGGAGCTGTTTTTT
TRBV7-9	-	TRBJ1-3	-	CASSLRLGGRDGNTIYF	TGTGCCAGCAGCTTACGTTTGGGAGGCCGGGATGGAAACACCATATATTTT
TRBV9	-	TRBJ2-1	-	CASSLGGGEQFF	TGTGCCAGCAGTTTAGGTGGGGGGGAGCAGTTCTTC
TRBV21-1	-	TRBJ1-4	-	CASSKTRQGNEKLFF	TGTGCCAGCAGCAAGACACGACAGGGGAATGAAAAACTGTTTTTT
TRBV5-1	-	TRBJ2-1	TRBD2	CASSDSGGPEHEQFF	TGCGCCAGCAGCGACTCGGGGGGGCCGGAGCATGAGCAGTTCTTC
TRBV10-2	-	TRBJ2-7	-	CASSSTWREQYF	TGCGCCAGCAGTTCGACTTGGCGCGAGCAGTACTTC
TRBV29-1	-	TRBJ2-1	-	CSVRGSSYNEQFF	TGCAGCGTTCGAGGCAGCTCCTACAATGAGCAGTTCTTC
TRBV5-5	-	TRBJ1-1	-	CASSPAGRLNTEAFF	TGTGCCAGCAGTCCGGCGGGGCGGTTGAACACTGAAGCTTTCTTT
TRBV28	-	TRBJ2-2	TRBD2	CASSGLAGRGELFF	TGTGCCAGTAGCGGACTAGCGGGTAGAGGGGAGCTGTTTTTT
TRBV6-6	once	TRBJ1-2	-	CASRESSGYTF	TGTGCCAGCAGGGAGTCTTCGGGCTACACCTTC
TRBV5-4	-	TRBJ2-2	-	CASSPGSHTGELFF	TGTGCCAGCAGCCCGGGGTCGCACACCGGGGAGCTGTTTTTT
TRBV4-1	many	TRBJ1-6	TRBD1	CASSQEPLSGTGSSSPLHF	TGCGCCAGCAGCCAAGAACCGTTGTCCGGGACAGGCTCTTCATCACCCCTCCACTTT
TRBV18	few	TRBJ1-5	-	CASSPAQGNQPQHF	TGTGCCAGCTCACCGGCCCAGGGCAATCAGCCCCAGCATTTT
TRBV5-6	once	TRBJ2-5	-	CASSFGGLETQYF	TGTGCCAGCAGCTTCGGGGGGCTTGAGACCCAGTACTTC
TRBV19	-	TRBJ1-5	TRBD1	CASSNRQGIHQPQHF	TGTGCCAGTAGTAACCGACAGGGGATTCATCAGCCCCAGCATTTT
TRBV9	few	TRBJ2-7	TRBD2	CASSPISGGDGQYF	TGTGCCAGCAGCCCCATTAGCGGGGGGGACGGACAGTACTTC
TRBV4-1	-	TRBJ2-3	-	CASSQEQGRRGADTQYF	TGCGCCAGCAGCCAAGAACAGGGACGTCGGGGGGCAGATACGCAGTATTTT
TRBV4-1	-	TRBJ2-6	-	CASSQEGQGSSGANVLTF	TGCGCCAGCAGCCAAGAAGGGCAGGGGAGCTCTGGGGCCAACGTCCTGACTTTC
TRBV15	-	TRBJ2-1	TRBD1	CATSRGTGVREQFF	TGTGCCACCAGCAGAGGGACAGGGGTACGTGAGCAGTTCTTC
TRBV10-3	-	TRBJ1-1	TRBD1	CAISESDRVDTEAFF	TGTGCCATCAGTGAGTCTGACAGGGTAGACACTGAAGCTTTCTTT
TRBV15	few	TRBJ1-4	-	CATSPPSNEKLFF	TGTGCCACCAGCCCCCCCTCTAATGAAAAACTGTTTTTT
TRBV15	-	TRBJ2-7	-	CATSRAGTSYEQYF	TGTGCCACCAGCAGAGCTGGCACCTCCTACGAGCAGTACTTC
TRBV11-2	-	TRBJ2-1	TRBD2	CASSILAGSSYNEQFF	TGTGCCAGCAGCATACTAGCGGGAAGCTCCTACAATGAGCAGTTCTTC
TRBV2	once	TRBJ1-5	-	CASSSQGGNQPQHF	TGTGCCAGCAGTTCACAGGGAGGCAATCAGCCCCAGCATTTT
TRBV7-2	-	TRBJ1-3	-	CASSLPELGGLCNTIYF	TGTGCCAGCAGCCTCCCCGAACTTGGCGGGTTATGCAACACCATATATTTT
TRBV9	once	TRBJ2-1	TRBD2	CASSPTGGTLNEQFF	TGTGCCAGCAGCCCCACGGGGGGGACCCTCAATGAGCAGTTCTTC
TRBV9	-	TRBJ2-1	TRBD2	CASTSGYNEQFF	TGTGCCAGCACTAGCGGATACAATGAGCAGTTCTTC
TRBV3-1/TRBV3-2	-	TRBJ1-2	TRBD1	CASSPWDRAGSGYGYTF	TGTGCCAGCAGCCCCTGGGACAGGGCGGGTTCGGGCTATGGCTACACCTTC
TRBV19	-	TRBJ1-1	-	CASSMAGLRAEAFF	TGTGCCAGTAGTATGGCAGGGCTTAGGGCTGAAGCTTTCTTT
TRBV6-5	-	TRBJ1-2	-	CASRQASYGYTF	TGTGCCAGCAGACAGGCTAGCTATGGCTACACCTTC
TRBV7-2	-	TRBJ2-6	-	CASSPPRGPATGANVLTF	TGTGCCAGCAGCCCGCCCAGGGGCCCGGCTACTGGGGCCAACGTCCTGACTTTC
TRBV4-1	-	TRBJ2-6	-	CASSLASSGANVLTF	TGCGCCAGCAGCCTGGCTAGCTCTGGGGCCAACGTCCTGACTTTC
TRBV12-5	-	TRBJ2-7	TRBD1	CASGGKGASSYEQYF	TGTGCTAGTGGCGGAAAGGGGGCTAGCTCCTACGAGCAGTACTTC
TRBV30	-	TRBJ2-5	-	CAWTSGFGQETQYF	TGTGCCTGGACCTCAGGGTTTGGACAAGAGACCCAGTACTTC